This T cell receptor (beta chain) is drawn from a study of blood T cell repertoires in COVID-19 (dated by TCRdb to 2020 to 2021). A note on the overall study: Samples from collaborators originated in the United States, Italy and Spain and spanned both the acute and convalescent phases of COVID-19. Samples were obtained from the ongoing ImmuneRACE study (first 160 participants) and from roughly 1,300 subjects provided by 6 global collaborators. A de-identified subject ID, COVID-19 status, age in years and sex were almost always included in the sample metadata. The material from the prospective study consisted of cDNA or gDNA derived from T cells, B-cell-depleted T cells, or PBMCs. Deeply sampled blood TCRbeta repertoires from subjects exposed to, actively infected with, or recovered from COVID-19 were included in the dataset. A freely available public database, intended as a resource for researchers studying the immune response to SARS-CoV-2, is where the repertoires were released. Where available, HLA class I and class II types were taken from metadata supplied by the sample provider and were not determined by assay-based typing. What the work shows at the level of the full study, not this receptor alone: How much clinical and demographic metadata was included differed by source and by participant, and the metadata was provided uncurated.

TCRbeta CDR3 regions were amplified from genomic DNA using the immunoSEQ Assay, a bias-controlled multiplex PCR. Concerning the study's data processing: Nucleated cell counts per sample were estimated from amplification of reference gene primers within the assay. To quantify the absolute abundance of each unique TCRbeta CDR3 rearrangement, sequence reads were collapsed and filtered. For each sample, productive Simpson clonality was calculated as the square root of Simpson's diversity index across productive rearrangements. TCRdb retrieved this table from immuneACCESS and kept in-frame rearrangements only. Not all clones are present; in checked studies, unresolved V genes account for under half, and no reason is known for the remainder. V and J calls and clone size follow that table, whereas D and trimming were derived from the DNA. The sample table holds roughly 120,000 clones, of which over 65% were seen once. The top ten clonotypes cover over 3.5% of the sample.

Whole blood was collected in K2EDTA tubes by collaborating institutions according to the institutions' own protocols. For TCRbeta analysis, collaborators shipped samples as frozen whole blood, isolated PBMCs, or DNA extracted from either of those sample types. Comment on this clone: Which antigen it targets is not known. No much larger clone is present one base from it, and per-base qualities are unavailable.

Reading the germline V gene gives CDR1 KGHSH and CDR2 LQKENI. The V end loses 0 bases and the J end loses 4 bases, and a stretch of 9 bases separates them. The CDR3 runs 14 amino acids, cysteine and phenylalanine included. Only CDR3 DNA is held: 42 bases, read in frame from base 1. Sequencing input: peripheral blood. The TCR was taken from a woman older than 75 with acute or convalescent COVID-19. This chain is built from TRBV18 and TRBJ1-1; the best D guess is TRBD1, with 5 bases matching. The CDR3 region has the sequence CASSPPPQGTEAFF. The nucleotide sequence reads as follows: TGTGCCAGCTCACCACCTCCCCAGGGCACTGAAGCTTTCTTT.